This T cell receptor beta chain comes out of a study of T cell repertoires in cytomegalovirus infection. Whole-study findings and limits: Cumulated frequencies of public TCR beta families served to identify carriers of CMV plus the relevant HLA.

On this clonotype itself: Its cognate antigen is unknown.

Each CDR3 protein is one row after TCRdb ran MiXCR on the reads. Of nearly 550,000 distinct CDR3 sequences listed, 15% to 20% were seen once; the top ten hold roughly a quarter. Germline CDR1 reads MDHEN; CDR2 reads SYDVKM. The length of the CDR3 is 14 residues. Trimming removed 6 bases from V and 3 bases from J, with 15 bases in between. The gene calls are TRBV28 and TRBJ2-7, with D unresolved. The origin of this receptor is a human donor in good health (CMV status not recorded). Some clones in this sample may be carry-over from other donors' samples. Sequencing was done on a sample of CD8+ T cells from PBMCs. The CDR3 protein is CASSFGRGDYEQYF. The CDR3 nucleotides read TGTGCCAGCAGCTTTGGGCGAGGCGACTACGAGCAGTACTTC.